This TCR beta chain originates from a study of CD8 T cells in ankylosing spondylitis. Study-wide results and caveats: Some of these motif variants have turned up before, in reports on reactive arthritis synovial fluid and blood. There was a TCR beta motif, made of fewer than 10 highly homologous variants, that appeared characteristic of ankylosing spondylitis blood.

Quantitative 5'-RACE with molecular barcodes was used to make the TCR beta libraries. One entry per CDR3 protein, called by TCRdb with MiXCR from the 5' RACE reads. The sample lists about 440,000 distinct CDR3 sequences, roughly 15% occurring once. Looked up from germline, CDR1 is SGHTA and CDR2 is FQGNSA. Trimming cost V 1 base and J 10 bases, with 15 bases left between them. This CDR3 comprises 14 residues. This clonotype was seen a few times. Its antigen is as yet unknown. The origin of this receptor is a male donor with ankylosing spondylitis. The chain combines TRBV7-2 with TRBJ2-3; no reliable D call. The material sequenced was blood, either unsorted or a sorted T cell fraction (not recorded which). The CDR3 DNA reads as TGTGCCAGCAGCTTAGACCCCCCCCTACTTGCGCAGTATTTT. Translating gives CASSLDPPLLAQYF.